One T cell receptor (beta chain) is described in this entry. Its antigen remains unknown. TCRdb's copy holds only in-frame clones and misses some; the assay was immunoSEQ multiplex PCR. The table shows 17,000 or so clones, with roughly 86% occurring only once. This record comes from a study of graft-versus-host responses after intestinal transplantation. About the study: Each patient got anti-thymocyte globulin induction, then tacrolimus and steroids for around three years.

This CDR3 comprises 15 residues. Points from the study as a whole: GvH clones were identified in recipient marrow, with some first appearing in ileum or blood.

V and J are TRBV12-2 and TRBJ2-1; the listed D gene, TRBD2, was not tested against the DNA. TRBV12-2 is termed a pseudogene. The source material was bone marrow, sampled approximately 120 days after transplant. The sequence was collected from a human patient who received an intestinal transplant, so some T cells may come from the graft donor. The CDR3 is CASSSGLEGYNEQFF. DNA of the CDR3: TGTGCCAGCAGCTCCGGACTAGAGGGGTACAATGAGCAGTTCTTC.